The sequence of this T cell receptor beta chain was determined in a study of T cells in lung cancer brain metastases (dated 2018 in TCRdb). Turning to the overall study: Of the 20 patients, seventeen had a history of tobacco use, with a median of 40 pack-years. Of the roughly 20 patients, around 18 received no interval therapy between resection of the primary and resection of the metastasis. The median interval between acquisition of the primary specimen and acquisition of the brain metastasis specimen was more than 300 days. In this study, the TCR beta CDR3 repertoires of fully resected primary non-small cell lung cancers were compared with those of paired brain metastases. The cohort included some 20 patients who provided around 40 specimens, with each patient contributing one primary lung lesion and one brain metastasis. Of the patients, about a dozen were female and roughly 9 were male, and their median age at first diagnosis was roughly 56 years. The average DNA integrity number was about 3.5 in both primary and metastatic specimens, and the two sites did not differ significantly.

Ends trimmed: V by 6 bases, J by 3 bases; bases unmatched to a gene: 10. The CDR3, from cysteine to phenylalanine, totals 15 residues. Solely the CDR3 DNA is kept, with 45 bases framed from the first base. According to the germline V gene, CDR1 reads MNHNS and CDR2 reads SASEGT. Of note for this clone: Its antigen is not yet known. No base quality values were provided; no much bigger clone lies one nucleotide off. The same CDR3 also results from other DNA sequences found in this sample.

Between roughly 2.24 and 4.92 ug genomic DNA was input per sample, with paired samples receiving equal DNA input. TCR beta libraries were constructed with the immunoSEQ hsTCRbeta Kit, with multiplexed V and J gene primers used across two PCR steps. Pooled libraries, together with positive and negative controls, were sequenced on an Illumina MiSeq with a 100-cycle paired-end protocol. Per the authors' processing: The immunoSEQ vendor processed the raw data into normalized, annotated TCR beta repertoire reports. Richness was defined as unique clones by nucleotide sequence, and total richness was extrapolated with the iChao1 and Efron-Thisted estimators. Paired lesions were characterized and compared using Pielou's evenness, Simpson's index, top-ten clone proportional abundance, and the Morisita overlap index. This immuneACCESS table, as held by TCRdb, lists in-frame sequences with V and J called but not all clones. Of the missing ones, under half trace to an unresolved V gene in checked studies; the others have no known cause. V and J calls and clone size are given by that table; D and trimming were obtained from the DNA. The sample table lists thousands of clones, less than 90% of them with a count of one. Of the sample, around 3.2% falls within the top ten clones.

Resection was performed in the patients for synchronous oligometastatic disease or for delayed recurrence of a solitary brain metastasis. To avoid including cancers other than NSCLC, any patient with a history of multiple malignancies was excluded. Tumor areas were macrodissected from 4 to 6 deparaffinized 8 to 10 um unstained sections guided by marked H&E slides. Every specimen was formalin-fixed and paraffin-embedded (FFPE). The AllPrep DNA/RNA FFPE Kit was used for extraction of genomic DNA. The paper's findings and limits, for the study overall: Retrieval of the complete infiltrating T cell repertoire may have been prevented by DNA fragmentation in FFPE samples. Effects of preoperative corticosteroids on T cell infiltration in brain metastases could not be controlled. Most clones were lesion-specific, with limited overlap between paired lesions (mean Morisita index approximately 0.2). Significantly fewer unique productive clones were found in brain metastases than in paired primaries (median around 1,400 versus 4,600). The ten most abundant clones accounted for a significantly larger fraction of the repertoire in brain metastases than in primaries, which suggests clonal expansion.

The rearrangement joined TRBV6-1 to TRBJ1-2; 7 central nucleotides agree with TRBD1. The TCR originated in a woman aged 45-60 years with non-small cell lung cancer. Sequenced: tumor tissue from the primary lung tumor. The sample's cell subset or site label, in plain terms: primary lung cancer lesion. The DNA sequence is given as TGTGCCAGCAGCGACGCACGACAGGGACACTATGGCTACACCTTC. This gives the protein CASSDARQGHYGYTF.